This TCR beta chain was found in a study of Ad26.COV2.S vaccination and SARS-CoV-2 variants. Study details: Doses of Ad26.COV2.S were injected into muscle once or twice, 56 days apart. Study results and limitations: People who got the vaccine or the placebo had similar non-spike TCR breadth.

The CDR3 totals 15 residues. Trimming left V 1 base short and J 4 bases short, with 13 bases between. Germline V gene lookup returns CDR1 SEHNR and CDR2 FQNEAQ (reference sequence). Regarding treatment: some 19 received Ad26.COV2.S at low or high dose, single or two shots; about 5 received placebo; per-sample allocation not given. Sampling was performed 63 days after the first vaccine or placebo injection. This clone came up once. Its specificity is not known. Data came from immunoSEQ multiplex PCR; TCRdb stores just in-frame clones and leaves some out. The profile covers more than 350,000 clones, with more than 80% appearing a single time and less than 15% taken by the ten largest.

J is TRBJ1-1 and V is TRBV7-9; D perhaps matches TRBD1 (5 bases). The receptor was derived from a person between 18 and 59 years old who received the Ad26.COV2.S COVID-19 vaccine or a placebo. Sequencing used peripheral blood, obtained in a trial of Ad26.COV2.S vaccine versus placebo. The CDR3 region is CASSLVSGGVTEAFF. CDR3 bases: TGTGCCAGCAGCTTAGTCTCGGGGGGTGTCACTGAAGCTTTCTTT.